This T cell receptor (beta chain) originates from a study of post-analysis software for immune sequencing data. About the research overall: Relapsing-remitting, secondary progressive and progressive-relapsing forms made up the multiple sclerosis disease courses. Study conclusions and caveats: Among multiple sclerosis patients, normalized Chao1 diversity was significantly below that of controls. TRBV5-6, TRBV5-1 and TRBV20-1 belonged to a set of five TRBV segments that were more frequent in patients than controls.

Included in the TCR beta cDNA libraries were unique molecular identifiers. Input amounts of about 0.85 to 10 million T cells were used. These gave approximately 500,000 cDNA molecules, so each molecule approximated one T cell. TCRdb reanalysed the PCR reads using MiXCR and keeps one entry per CDR3 protein. The table lists around 700,000 distinct CDR3 sequences, roughly three fifths of them singletons. V was clipped by 7 bases and J by 2 bases; unmatched bases: 8. The CDR3 is made up of 15 amino acids. Of note for this clonotype: The antigen is not known.

This sequence was found in a girl aged 2-10 years with multiple sclerosis. This chain links TRBV12-3 or TRBV12-4 with TRBJ2-5, with TRBD1 matching over 9 bases. The sequencing input was blood. The CDR3 here is CASTLGDRDQETQYF. CDR3 coding DNA: TGTGCCAGCACCCTGGGGGACAGGGATCAAGAGACCCAGTACTTC.